Listed below are T cell receptor beta chains from one sample, sequenced in a study of blood T cell repertoires in COVID-19. The repertoire was sequenced with immunoSEQ multiplex PCR; TCRdb's copy has only in-frame clones and lacks some. Of approximately 210,000 clones in the sample, roughly 86% were seen once. The sequencing sample was made of peripheral blood. All receptors derive from a woman between 35 and 50 years old with acute or convalescent COVID-19. Each CDR3 is given with its conserved first and last residue. D genes are given only for firm matches. The size entry is marked missing in some rows and otherwise reads once, few, many or a size class.

d_gene	v_gene	len	abundance	j_gene	CDR3aa	CDR3nt
-	TRBV6-5	13	-	TRBJ1-3	CASITQGRGTIYF	TGTGCCAGCATCACACAGGGACGGGGCACCATATATTTT
TRBD1	TRBV30	13	-	TRBJ1-2	CAWVRGPVKGYTF	TGTGCCTGGGTCAGGGGGCCGGTAAAGGGCTACACCTTC
TRBD2	TRBV14	14	few	TRBJ2-7	CASSQGLAPYEQYF	TGTGCCAGCAGCCAAGGACTAGCCCCCTACGAGCAGTACTTC
TRBD1	TRBV5-1	16	-	TRBJ1-4	CASSLEAGTGNEKLFF	TGCGCCAGCAGCTTGGAAGCCGGGACAGGGAATGAAAAACTGTTTTTT
TRBD2	TRBV20-1	14	once	TRBJ2-7	CSASGAGRSYEQYF	TGCAGTGCTAGTGGAGCGGGGAGATCCTACGAGCAGTACTTC
-	TRBV30	14	-	TRBJ1-1	CAWSPDSLNTEAFF	TGTGCCTGGAGTCCGGACAGCCTGAACACTGAAGCTTTCTTT
TRBD2	TRBV4-2	15	-	TRBJ2-3	CASSQLTGGEDTQYF	TGTGCCAGCAGCCAGCTTACGGGGGGGGAAGATACGCAGTATTTT
-	TRBV18	13	few	TRBJ1-2	CASSPGSNYGYTF	TGTGCCAGCTCACCCGGTTCAAACTATGGCTACACCTTC
-	TRBV24-1	15	-	TRBJ2-2	CATSDPQQGAGELFF	TGTGCCACCAGTGATCCCCAACAGGGCGCCGGGGAGCTGTTTTTT
TRBD2	TRBV29-1	15	few	TRBJ2-3	CSVMGLAGSTDTQYF	TGCAGCGTTATGGGACTAGCGGGGAGCACAGATACGCAGTATTTT
TRBD1	TRBV9	15	few	TRBJ1-2	CASSVPGQGIYGYTF	TGTGCCAGCAGCGTGCCGGGACAGGGAATTTATGGCTACACCTTC
-	TRBV7-2	16	-	TRBJ1-1	CASSRELGGMNTEAFF	TGTGCCAGCAGCCGCGAACTGGGAGGCATGAACACTGAAGCTTTCTTT
TRBD2	TRBV6-6	16	-	TRBJ2-1	CASSRGLAGAFNEQFF	TGTGCCAGCAGTCGAGGACTAGCGGGAGCTTTCAATGAGCAGTTCTTC
-	TRBV4-1	13	few	TRBJ2-7	CASSQGSSYEQYF	TGCGCCAGCAGCCAGGGCAGCTCCTACGAGCAGTACTTC
-	TRBV7-9	13	-	TRBJ2-1	CASEDSLGGEQFF	TGTGCCAGCGAAGACTCTCTGGGGGGAGAGCAGTTCTTC
TRBD1	TRBV19	16	-	TRBJ2-6	CASSSRQGSGANVLTF	TGTGCCAGTAGTAGCAGACAGGGATCTGGGGCCAACGTCCTGACTTTC
-	TRBV7-8	12	-	TRBJ2-5	CASSLVEETQYF	TGTGCCAGCAGCTTAGTCGAAGAGACCCAGTACTTC
TRBD1	TRBV10-2	17	-	TRBJ1-5	CASSDKVSGGPYQPQHF	TGCGCCAGCAGTGATAAGGTTTCAGGGGGCCCTTATCAGCCCCAGCATTTT
-	TRBV9	14	-	TRBJ1-1	CASSASSVNTEAFF	TGTGCCAGCAGCGCTAGCTCGGTGAACACTGAAGCTTTCTTT
-	TRBV27	14	-	TRBJ1-1	CASSLRRGNTEAFF	TGTGCCAGCAGTTTACGACGGGGGAACACTGAAGCTTTCTTT
TRBD2	TRBV4-1	18	few	TRBJ2-7	CASSQEPESGGRTYEQYF	TGCGCCAGCAGCCAAGAACCAGAGAGCGGGGGCCGTACCTACGAGCAGTACTTC
-	TRBV10-3	20	-	TRBJ2-2	CAISERDPLQGVPNTGELFF	TGTGCCATCAGTGAGAGAGACCCCCTACAGGGCGTCCCCAACACCGGGGAGCTGTTTTTT
TRBD2	TRBV7-2	19	-	TRBJ2-3	CASSFGRDSREGGEDTQYF	TGTGCCAGCAGCTTTGGGCGGGACTCGCGGGAGGGCGGGGAGGATACGCAGTATTTT
-	TRBV29-1	15	few	TRBJ2-7	CSVDANSYGAREQYF	TGCAGCGTTGATGCGAATTCCTATGGGGCTAGGGAGCAGTACTTC
-	TRBV10-1	11	-	TRBJ2-7	CASSDTYEQYF	TGCGCCAGCAGTGACACCTACGAGCAGTACTTC
-	TRBV27	14	-	TRBJ2-5	CASSSRGGQETQYF	TGTGCCAGCAGTTCCAGGGGTGGGCAAGAGACCCAGTACTTC
TRBD1	TRBV19	19	-	TRBJ2-3	CASSMGVRTGNYGTDTQYF	TGTGCCAGTAGTATGGGGGTCAGGACAGGGAACTACGGCACAGATACGCAGTATTTT